This T cell receptor (beta chain) was recovered during a study of CD8 T cells in ankylosing spondylitis. About this clonotype itself: Its antigen is not identified.

Study results and limitations: Disease-associated clones were reportedly significantly overrepresented in matched ankylosing spondylitis synovial fluid. Seemingly distinctive of ankylosing spondylitis blood was a TCR beta motif formed by eight highly homologous variants.

V lost 3 bases to trimming and J lost 2 bases, with 11 bases between them. This CDR3 region has 13 residues. Germline V CDR1 and CDR2: SQVTM, ANQGSEA. Libraries of TCR beta came from quantitative 5'-RACE with molecular barcodes. One entry per CDR3 protein results from TCRdb running MiXCR on the 5' RACE reads. The profile covers about 340,000 distinct CDR3 sequences, with around 20% appearing a single time and 13% taken by the ten largest. The J gene is TRBJ2-7, the V gene TRBV29-1, with D unclear. The TCR sequence derives from a male donor with ankylosing spondylitis or in good health (not recorded which). The specimen sequenced was blood, either unsorted or a sorted T cell fraction (not recorded which). The CDR3: CSVDGSETYEQYF. The CDR3 DNA reads TGCAGCGTTGATGGGTCGGAGACCTACGAGCAGTACTTC.